The source of this T cell receptor beta chain is a study of glioma-infiltrating T cells after dendritic cell vaccination (dated by TCRdb to 2015 to 2016). Looking at the study overall: A cohort of roughly 15 glioblastoma patients from Phase I and II dendritic cell vaccination trials was included, of whom 9 were newly diagnosed and 6 had recurrent disease. Three intradermal dendritic cell vaccine injections were administered to patients at biweekly intervals in the arm below the axilla. Survival after dendritic cell vaccination was correlated with TCR sequencing metrics, including TIL content and tumor-blood repertoire overlap. In glioblastoma patients vaccinated with dendritic cells, deep sequencing of TCR beta CDR3 regions served to measure tumor-infiltrating lymphocyte content and to compare repertoires between tumor and blood. Patients received autologous tumor lysate-pulsed dendritic cell vaccination between 2003 and 2012. The vaccine consisted of monocyte-derived dendritic cells cultured less than nine days with IL-4 and GM-CSF, then pulsed overnight with autologous tumor lysate.

Using the immunoSEQ assay, TCRB CDR3 regions were amplified from 2 to 2.5 micrograms of genomic DNA, or from all available DNA when less than that was on hand. The multiplex PCR relied on 60 forward primers for TCR V beta segments and 13 reverse primers for J beta segments. To estimate reads per starting template, synthetic control templates were spiked into each sample at limiting dilution. Sequencing produced 87 bp reads on the Illumina HiSeq System. The study's processing was this. To remove PCR and sequencing errors, closely related sequences were merged with a nearest neighbor algorithm. TCR overlap was defined as the percentage of unique tumor TCR beta sequences that were also found in the peripheral blood of the same patient. TCRdb re-hosts the immuneACCESS table, in-frame sequences only. Its copies lack some clones; in the studies checked, an unresolved V gene accounts for under half of them, and the cause for the rest is not known. V and J calls and clone size are given by that table; D and trimming were obtained from the DNA. This sample has roughly 80,000 clones in its table, and more than 75% of those were observed once. Together, the top ten hold 2% to 2.5% of the sample.

Study-level results and caveats: No direct relationship between TCR clonality and survival was found, suggesting that a diverse polyclonal response may matter. The cohort was small and heterogeneous, only a few patients had full blood and tumor sets, and even fewer had initial-recurrent tumor pairs. After dendritic cell vaccination, a higher estimated pretreatment TIL content predicted longer time to progression and longer overall survival. The TCR overlap response model with three groups was called speculative and said to need prospective validation.

Details on this clone: It lacks a known antigen. No quality values exist for individual bases; no much larger clone is one base distant.

Per the germline V gene, MGHRA is the CDR1 and YSYEKL is the CDR2. The junction shows trimming of 2 bases on V and 5 bases on J, and the gene matches do not reach 10 bases of it. The CDR3 has 16 amino acids, counting the end cysteine and phenylalanine. CDR3 DNA only is kept here, 48 bases in frame from base 1. The sample's time point label, in plain terms: after dendritic cell vaccination, including at tumor progression/relapse. Patients were selected for having adequate residual fresh-frozen tumor tissue and more than two years of available survival data. Although molecular status otherwise differed among the glioblastoma patients, no patient had an isocitrate dehydrogenase mutation. PBMC were collected before vaccination, two weeks after the third vaccination, and at tumor progression when it occurred. The Qiagen DNeasy Blood extraction Kit was used to extract genomic DNA.

The TCR comes from a human donor with glioblastoma. This specimen was blood, taken after dendritic cell vaccination. In this chain, TRBV4-1 is recombined with TRBJ2-7; 9 nucleotides in the junction match TRBD1. The nucleotide sequence is TGCGCCAGCAGCCAAACAACCGGGACAGGGCAGAACGAGCAGTACTTC. The encoded protein is CASSQTTGTGQNEQYF.